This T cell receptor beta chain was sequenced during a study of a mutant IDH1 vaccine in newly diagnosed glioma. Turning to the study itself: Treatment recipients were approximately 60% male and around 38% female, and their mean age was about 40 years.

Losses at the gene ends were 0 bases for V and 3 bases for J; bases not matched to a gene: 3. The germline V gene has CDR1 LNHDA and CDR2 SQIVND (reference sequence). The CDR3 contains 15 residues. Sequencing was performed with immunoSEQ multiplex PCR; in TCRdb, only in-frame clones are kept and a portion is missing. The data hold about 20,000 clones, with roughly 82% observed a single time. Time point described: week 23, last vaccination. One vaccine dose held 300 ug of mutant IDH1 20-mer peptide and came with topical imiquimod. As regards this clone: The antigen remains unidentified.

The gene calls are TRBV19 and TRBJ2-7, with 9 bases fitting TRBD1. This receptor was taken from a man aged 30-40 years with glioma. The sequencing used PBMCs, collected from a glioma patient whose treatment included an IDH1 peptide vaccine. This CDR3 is CASSIEGTGLYEQYF. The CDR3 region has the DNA TGTGCCAGTAGTATAGAAGGGACAGGGCTCTACGAGCAGTACTTC.